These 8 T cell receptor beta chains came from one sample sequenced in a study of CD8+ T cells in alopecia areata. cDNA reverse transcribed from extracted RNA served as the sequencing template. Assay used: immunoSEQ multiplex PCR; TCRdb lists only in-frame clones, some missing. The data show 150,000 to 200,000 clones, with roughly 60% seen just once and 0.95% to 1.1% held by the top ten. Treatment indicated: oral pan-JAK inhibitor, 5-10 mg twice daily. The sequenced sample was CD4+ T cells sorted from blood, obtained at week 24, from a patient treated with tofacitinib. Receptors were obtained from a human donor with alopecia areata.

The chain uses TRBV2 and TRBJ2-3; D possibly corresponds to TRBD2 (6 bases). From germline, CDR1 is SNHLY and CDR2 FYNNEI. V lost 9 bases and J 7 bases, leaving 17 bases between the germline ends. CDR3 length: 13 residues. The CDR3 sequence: CARGTVGENTQYF. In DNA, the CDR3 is TGTGCCAGAGGGACTGTGGGGGAGAATACGCAGTATTTT.

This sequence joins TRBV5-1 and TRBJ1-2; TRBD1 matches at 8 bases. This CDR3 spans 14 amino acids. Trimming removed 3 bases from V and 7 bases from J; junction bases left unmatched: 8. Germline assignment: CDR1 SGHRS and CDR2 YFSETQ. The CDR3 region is CASSSGQGALGYTF. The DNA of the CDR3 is TGCGCCAGCAGCTCCGGCCAGGGGGCGCTTGGCTACACCTTC. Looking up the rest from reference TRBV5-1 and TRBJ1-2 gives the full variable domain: KAGVTQTPRYLIKTRGQQVTLSCSPISGHRSVSWYQQTPGQGLQFLFEYFSETQRNKGNFPGRFSGRQFSNSRSEMNVSTLELGDSALYLCASSSGQGALGYTFGSGTRLTVV.

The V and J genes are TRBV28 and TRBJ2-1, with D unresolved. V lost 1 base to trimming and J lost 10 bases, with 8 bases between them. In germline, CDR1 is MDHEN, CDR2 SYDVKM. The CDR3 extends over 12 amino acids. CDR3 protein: CASSLFIAEQFF. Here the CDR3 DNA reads TGTGCCAGCAGTTTATTTATCGCGGAGCAGTTCTTC. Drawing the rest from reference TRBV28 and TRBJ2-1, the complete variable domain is DVKVTQSSRYLVKRTGEKVFLECVQDMDHENMFWYRQDPGLGLRLIYFSYDVKMKEKGDIPEGYSVSREKKERFSLILESASTNQTSMYLCASSLFIAEQFFGPGTRLTVL.

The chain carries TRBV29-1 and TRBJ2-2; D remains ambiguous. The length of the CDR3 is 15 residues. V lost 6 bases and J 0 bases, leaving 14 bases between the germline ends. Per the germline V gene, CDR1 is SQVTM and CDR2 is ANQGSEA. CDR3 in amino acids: CSVRGAAANTGELFF. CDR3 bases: TGCAGCGTCAGAGGCGCGGCAGCGAACACCGGGGAGCTGTTTTTT.

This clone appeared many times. CDR3 sequence (DNA): TGTGCCAGCAGCTTGGGACTCCCGAATTCACCCCTCCACTTT. This encodes CASSLGLPNSPLHF. J is TRBJ1-6 and V is TRBV5-5; unclear D gene. With 0 bases removed from V and 7 bases from J, the gap between germline ends came to 8 bases. CDR3 length equals 14 residues. Germline assignment: CDR1 SGHKS and CDR2 YYEKEE (reference sequence).

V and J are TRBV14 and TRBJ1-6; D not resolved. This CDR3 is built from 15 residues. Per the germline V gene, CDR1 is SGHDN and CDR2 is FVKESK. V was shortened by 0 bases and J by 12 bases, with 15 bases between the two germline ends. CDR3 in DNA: TGTGCCAGCAGCCAAGATGAAGCTGTGACGAGACCCCTCCACTTT. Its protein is CASSQDEAVTRPLHF.

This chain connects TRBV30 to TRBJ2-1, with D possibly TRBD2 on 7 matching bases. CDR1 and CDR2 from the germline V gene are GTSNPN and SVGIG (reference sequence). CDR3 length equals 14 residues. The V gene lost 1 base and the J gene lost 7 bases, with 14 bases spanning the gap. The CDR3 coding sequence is TGTGCCTGGAGTGCGGGGGGCAGGGTAAATGAGCAGTTCTTC. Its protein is CAWSAGGRVNEQFF. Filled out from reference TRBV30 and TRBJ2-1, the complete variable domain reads SQTIHQWPATLVQPVGSPLSLECTVEGTSNPNLYWYRQAAGRGLQLLFYSVGIGQISSEVPQNLSASRPQDRQFILSSKKLLLSDSGFYLCAWSAGGRVNEQFFGPGTRLTVL.

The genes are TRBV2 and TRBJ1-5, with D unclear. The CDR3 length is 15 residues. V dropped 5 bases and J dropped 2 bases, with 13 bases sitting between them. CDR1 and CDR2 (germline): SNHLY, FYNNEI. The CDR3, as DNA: TGTGCCAGCAGTCTTGGGGATTCGGGCAATCAGCCCCAGCATTTT. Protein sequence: CASSLGDSGNQPQHF.